These T cell receptor beta chains were read from a single sample in a study of T cells in Graves' hyperthyroidism and ophthalmopathy. One entry per CDR3 protein, called by TCRdb with MiXCR from the multiplex PCR reads. The sample lists 95,000 to 110,000 distinct CDR3 sequences, 16% occurring once. The sequencing input was blood. These receptors were taken from a woman aged 45 to 65 with Graves' hyperthyroidism. Each CDR3 is given with its conserved first and last residue. The order of the fields is D gene, J gene, clone size, V gene, CDR3 DNA, CDR3 protein. The D gene is left open where the match is weak. Clone size appears in some rows only: once, few, many, or a class for an expanded clone.

TRBD2,TRBJ2-2,many,TRBV13,TGTGCCAGCAGCTCCCTAGCGGGAGGGTGGACCGGGGAGCTGTTTTTT,CASSSLAGGWTGELFF
-,TRBJ2-1,few,TRBV29-1,TGCAGCGTTGTGGGAGGGGGTGGTGGGGTCAATGAGCAGTTCTTC,CSVVGGGGGVNEQFF
-,TRBJ2-3,-,TRBV28,TGTGCCAGCAGTGGGCAGGGGGCGAGGGGGGGGAACACAGATACGCAGTATTTT,CASSGQGARGGNTDTQYF
TRBD2,TRBJ2-1,many,TRBV11-2,TGTGCCAGCAGCCCAGGACTAGCGGGAGGTAATGAGCAGTTCTTC,CASSPGLAGGNEQFF
-,TRBJ2-1,-,TRBV19,TGTGCCAGTAGTATATTTGGAGCGAGCTCCTACAATGAGCAGTTCTTC,CASSIFGASSYNEQFF
-,TRBJ1-2,many,TRBV28,TGTGCCAGCAGTTCTTACACATATGGCTACACCTTC,CASSSYTYGYTF
-,TRBJ2-7,many,TRBV27,TGTGCCAGCAAGGTAGTAAACTCCTACGAGCAGTACTTC,CASKVVNSYEQYF
-,TRBJ2-1,many,TRBV4-1,TGCGCCAGCAGCCTCGAAGCAGTGGGGGATGAGCAGTTCTTC,CASSLEAVGDEQFF
TRBD2,TRBJ2-5,-,TRBV20-1,TGCAGTGCGAGGACTAGCGGAGAGACCCAGTACTTC,CSARTSGETQYF
TRBD2,TRBJ2-7,many,TRBV12-3/TRBV12-4,TGTGCCAGCAGTTCCGGACTAGCGGGAGGCTCCTACGAGCAGTACTTC,CASSSGLAGGSYEQYF
-,TRBJ2-7,many,TRBV11-2,TGTGCCAGCAGTGAAGGACAGACGATCCACGAGCAGTACTTC,CASSEGQTIHEQYF
-,TRBJ2-4,many,TRBV7-9,TGTGCCAGCAGCCTGACCAGGGGCTTTGACATTCAGTACTTC,CASSLTRGFDIQYF
-,TRBJ2-1,many,TRBV29-1,TGCAGCGACGCTCGTTACAATGAGCAGTTCTTC,CSDARYNEQFF
-,TRBJ1-6,many,TRBV4-1,TGCGCCAGCAGCCAATATTGGGATTCCCCCCTCCACTTT,CASSQYWDSPLHF
TRBD1,TRBJ2-7,many,TRBV6-1,TGTGCCAGCACCGCCGGGACAGGCAACTACGAGCAGTACTTC,CASTAGTGNYEQYF
-,TRBJ1-6,many,TRBV29-1,TGCAGCTTTAGAAGCTCCTATAATTCACCCCTCCACTTT,CSFRSSYNSPLHF
-,TRBJ2-3,many,TRBV7-9,TGTGCCAGCAGCCGTCCATCCAGTAGCACAGATACGCAGTATTTT,CASSRPSSSTDTQYF
-,TRBJ1-1,many,TRBV20-1,TGCAGTGCTAGAGCCGGGGGGATGAACACTGAAGCTTTCTTT,CSARAGGMNTEAFF
-,TRBJ1-4,many,TRBV3-1,TGTGCCAGCAGCCTCCAACAGACAACTAATGAAAAACTGTTTTTT,CASSLQQTTNEKLFF
-,TRBJ1-5,many,TRBV9,TGTGCCAGCGGAGTATCACCCGGGCAGCCCCAGCATTTT,CASGVSPGQPQHF
-,TRBJ2-1,many,TRBV30,TGTGCCTGGGGTAGAGACAAATACAATGAGCAGTTCTTC,CAWGRDKYNEQFF
-,TRBJ2-7,-,TRBV28,TGTGCCAGCAGGCCCGGAGATAGGGCCTACGAGCAGTACTTC,CASRPGDRAYEQYF
TRBD2,TRBJ2-1,many,TRBV20-1,TGCAGTGCCTACCCCCGTCCTGGGACTAGCGGGAGGCCCTACAATGAGCAGTTCTTC,CSAYPRPGTSGRPYNEQFF
-,TRBJ1-5,-,TRBV28,TGTGCCAGCCAGGACGGGCAGGATCAGCCCCAGCATTTT,CASQDGQDQPQHF
-,TRBJ2-7,many,TRBV28,TGTGCCAGCAGTTCGGCTAGCAGCCACGAGCAGTACTTC,CASSSASSHEQYF
-,TRBJ1-2,many,TRBV6-1,TGTGCCAGCAGTCAACAGGGTTTTGGGAGTGGCTACACCTTC,CASSQQGFGSGYTF
TRBD2,TRBJ2-2,many,TRBV10-1,TGCGCCAGCTTCCCCAAGCGGGATCTAACCGGGGAGCTGTTTTTT,CASFPKRDLTGELFF
TRBD1,TRBJ1-2,many,TRBV4-1,TGCGCCAGCAGCCAAGTGATCCGGACAGGGGAACGCTATGGCTACACCTTC,CASSQVIRTGERYGYTF
-,TRBJ2-7,many,TRBV30,TGTGCCTGGAGTTACGTTGCGGCCTGGAACGAGCAGTACTTC,CAWSYVAAWNEQYF
-,TRBJ2-3,many,TRBV10-3,TGTGCCGCCAGCAGAAATAGCGGTGACACAGATACGCAGTATTTT,CAASRNSGDTDTQYF
-,TRBJ2-1,many,TRBV20-1,TGCAGTGCTAGAGATCGTGGGGGGCGAAGCTCCTACAATGAGCAGTTCTTC,CSARDRGGRSSYNEQFF
-,TRBJ1-1,many,TRBV10-3,TGTGCCATCAGTGAGTCGTCCAGGGAGGTACGGAACACTGAAGCTTTCTTT,CAISESSREVRNTEAFF
TRBD1,TRBJ1-5,-,TRBV12-3/TRBV12-4,TGTGCCAGCAGTTCGGGACAGGGTGGGCAGCCCCAGCATTTT,CASSSGQGGQPQHF
-,TRBJ2-1,many,TRBV6-1,TGTGCCAGCAGATTCGACAGCTCATCCTACAATGAGCAGTTCTTC,CASRFDSSSYNEQFF
-,TRBJ2-1,many,TRBV10-3,TGTGCCATCAGTGAGTCGGCGGGAAGCTCCTACAATGAGCAGTTCTTC,CAISESAGSSYNEQFF
-,TRBJ1-5,many,TRBV20-1,TGCAGTGCTAGAGATAGCCGGGACACGAACTTCAATCAGCCCCAGCATTTT,CSARDSRDTNFNQPQHF
-,TRBJ1-2,many,TRBV4-1,TGCGCCAGCAGCCAAGATCACGCAGACCCAAGATATGGCTACACCTTC,CASSQDHADPRYGYTF
TRBD2,TRBJ2-1,many,TRBV5-1,TGCGCCAGCAGCTTGGCTCTGGGGGAGGGCCCTGAGCAGTTCTTC,CASSLALGEGPEQFF